A selection of T cell receptor beta chains follows, all from one sample in a study of cytotoxic CD8 clonotypes in ibrutinib-treated CLL. TCRdb's table, derived via immunoSEQ multiplex PCR, lists solely in-frame clones and lacks some. The sample includes some 310,000 clones, 80% of them seen just once. The source material was PBMCs, sampled before ibrutinib treatment. Receptors were obtained from a human donor with chronic lymphocytic leukemia. Both conserved end residues are part of each CDR3. The order of the fields is J gene, V gene, D gene, clone size, CDR3 DNA, CDR3 protein. The D gene is left open where the match is weak. Only some rows state a clone size, as once, few, many or a class for expanded clones.

TRBJ1-5 TRBV28 TRBD1 NA TGTGCTGGAGGAGGGACAGGGGATAATCAGCCCCAGCATTTT CAGGGTGDNQPQHF
TRBJ2-7 TRBV4-3 NA NA TGCGCCAGCAGCCAAAATGTCCTTGAGGGGTACGAGCAGTACTTC CASSQNVLEGYEQYF
TRBJ2-2 TRBV7-3 TRBD1 NA TGTGCCAGCAGCCGCCCTCGGACAGGGGATGACACCGGGGAGCTGTTTTTT CASSRPRTGDDTGELFF
TRBJ2-5 TRBV9 NA NA TGTGCCAGCAGCGTAGGTTTGGGCGGGATTGGAGAGACCCAGTACTTC CASSVGLGGIGETQYF
TRBJ2-7 TRBV10-3 TRBD2 few TGTGCCATCAGTGAGTTAGCTGGGAGGGACGAGCAGTACTTC CAISELAGRDEQYF
TRBJ1-1 TRBV18 NA NA TGTGCCAGCTCACTCACAGGGATGAACACTGAAGCTTTCTTT CASSLTGMNTEAFF
TRBJ1-1 TRBV27 TRBD1 NA TGTGCCAGCAGCCAGGTCGGACAGGGGGCGGTTAGCACTGAAGCTTTCTTT CASSQVGQGAVSTEAFF
TRBJ2-5 TRBV4-3 NA NA TGCGCCAGCAGCCAAGCCCAGGAGCAAGAGACCCAGTACTTC CASSQAQEQETQYF
TRBJ2-1 TRBV4-3 NA NA TGCGCCAGCAGCCAAGGGCTTAGCCAGCCGGGAAATGAGCAGTTCTTC CASSQGLSQPGNEQFF
TRBJ1-5 TRBV7-8 TRBD1 NA TGTGCCAGCAGCAGGGACAGGGACAATCAGCCCCAGCATTTT CASSRDRDNQPQHF
TRBJ2-2 TRBV29-1 NA few TGCAGCGTTGAGCGAGGGTTGGGCACCGGGGAGCTGTTTTTT CSVERGLGTGELFF
TRBJ1-1 TRBV5-8 NA NA TGTGCCAGCATTGGGGCCCCGAACACTGAAGCTTTCTTT CASIGAPNTEAFF
TRBJ2-5 TRBV20-1 NA NA TGCAGTGCTAAGGGAGCAACCCAGTACTTC CSAKGATQYF
TRBJ2-7 TRBV6-5 TRBD2 NA TGTGCCAGCAGGCCAAGACTAGCGGGAGGACTAGGGCAGTACTTC CASRPRLAGGLGQYF
TRBJ2-2 TRBV2 TRBD2 NA TGTGCCCCCGGGGGGGACACCGGGGAGCTGTTTTTT CAPGGDTGELFF
TRBJ1-2 TRBV5-6 TRBD1 NA TGTGCCAGCAGCGCCGGGACAGACTACTATGGCTACACCTTC CASSAGTDYYGYTF
TRBJ1-2 TRBV5-1 NA NA TGCGCCAGCGGGTTCGGGGGAAACTATGGCTACACCTTC CASGFGGNYGYTF
TRBJ1-6 TRBV27 NA NA TGTGCCAGCAGTTTTCAACATTATAATTCACCCCTCCACTTT CASSFQHYNSPLHF
TRBJ1-1 TRBV5-4 NA NA TGTGCCAGCAGCTTGGGGGGCACCCTGAACACTGAAGCTTTCTTT CASSLGGTLNTEAFF
TRBJ2-7 TRBV14 TRBD1 NA TGTGCCAGCAGCCAAGAAACAGGGGGCGTCTACGAGCAGTACTTC CASSQETGGVYEQYF
TRBJ1-5 TRBV29-1 NA NA TGCAGCGTTGGAGGGAAAGATAGCAATCAGCCCCAGCATTTT CSVGGKDSNQPQHF
TRBJ2-5 TRBV5-6 NA NA TGTGCCAGCAGCTTGAGCCGTTCCCAAGTCCAGTACTTC CASSLSRSQVQYF
TRBJ2-3 TRBV19 TRBD2 NA TGTGCCAGTAATTGGCTAGCGGGGGGCACAGATACGCAGTATTTT CASNWLAGGTDTQYF
TRBJ2-2 TRBV11-2 TRBD2 NA TGTGCCAGCAGCTCTTTGACTAGCACTTACACCGGGGAGCTGTTTTTT CASSSLTSTYTGELFF
TRBJ2-5 TRBV9 NA NA TGTGCCAGCAGTTCGCGGGTACAAGAGACCCAGTACTTC CASSSRVQETQYF
TRBJ1-2 TRBV30 NA NA TGTGCCTGGACGGCGGAGATCTATGGCTACACCTTC CAWTAEIYGYTF
TRBJ2-7 TRBV2 NA NA TGTGCCAGCATTGGCCGTCTGGGAGACTACGAGCAGTACTTC CASIGRLGDYEQYF
TRBJ2-5 TRBV9 NA few TGTGCCAGCAGCGAAGGACAGTTCAGCCCGTCGGAGACCCAGTACTTC CASSEGQFSPSETQYF
TRBJ2-1 TRBV5-1 NA many TGCGCCAGCAGCTTGGTGCGGGATCGGGGCAATGAGCAGTTCTTC CASSLVRDRGNEQFF
TRBJ2-1 TRBV19 NA NA TGTGCCAGTAGTTTGAGCTCCTTACAGACCGGGGGTATCAATGAGCAGTTCTTC CASSLSSLQTGGINEQFF
TRBJ2-2 TRBV16 TRBD2 NA TGTGCCAGCAGCCAAGACGGACTAGCGGGAGGTGGCACCGGGGAGCTGTTTTTT CASSQDGLAGGGTGELFF
TRBJ2-7 TRBV6-5 TRBD1 NA TGTGCCAGCAGTAGCCTCCGGGACAGGCCCTACGAGCAGTACTTC CASSSLRDRPYEQYF
TRBJ2-7 TRBV7-2 TRBD2 few TGTGCCAGCAGCTCGGTAGCGGGAGGGCTCGAGCAGTACTTC CASSSVAGGLEQYF
TRBJ1-4 TRBV30 NA NA TGTGCCTGGAGCAAGGGACTGACTAATGAAAAACTGTTTTTT CAWSKGLTNEKLFF
TRBJ2-7 TRBV6-5 NA NA TGTGCCAGCAGTGTTGACAACTACGAGCAGTACTTC CASSVDNYEQYF
TRBJ2-1 TRBV27 NA NA TGTGCCAGCAGACCTACTATGGACTACAATGAGCAGTTCTTC CASRPTMDYNEQFF
TRBJ2-2 TRBV4-1 NA NA TGCGCCAGCAGCCAAGTACCACAGGGTACCGGGGAGCTGTTTTTT CASSQVPQGTGELFF
TRBJ2-1 TRBV30 TRBD2 NA TGTGCCTGGAGTATGCTAGCGGCCTACAATGAGCAGTTCTTC CAWSMLAAYNEQFF
TRBJ2-3 TRBV27 NA NA TGTGCCAGCAGTTTCTGGCGGAGCACAGATACGCAGTATTTT CASSFWRSTDTQYF
TRBJ2-3 TRBV5-4 NA few TGTGCCAGCAGCCGGACAAACCTTGGGGATACGCAGTATTTT CASSRTNLGDTQYF
TRBJ2-1 TRBV5-6 NA NA TGTGCCAGCAGCTTGCTTGGCCGGACCTCCTACAATGAGCAGTTCTTC CASSLLGRTSYNEQFF
TRBJ1-5 TRBV11-2 NA NA TGTGCCAGCAGCTTAGACGTTAATCAGCCCCAGCATTTT CASSLDVNQPQHF
TRBJ1-2 TRBV27 NA NA TGTGCCAGCAGCCTAGGAGGTAACTATGGCTACACCTTC CASSLGGNYGYTF
TRBJ2-1 TRBV2 NA NA TGTGCCAGCAGGTTACCCCCTTACAATGAGCAGTTCTTC CASRLPPYNEQFF
TRBJ2-3 TRBV6-1 NA NA TGTGCCAGCAGAGGGGGTTCAGGCACAGATACGCAGTATTTT CASRGGSGTDTQYF
TRBJ2-7 TRBV2 NA NA TGTGCCAGCACCTTCGACAGTAGCCGAAAAAGCTACGAGCAGTACTTC CASTFDSSRKSYEQYF
TRBJ1-2 TRBV6-5 NA NA TGTGCCAGCACCTCGGGACGCAACTATGGCTACACCTTC CASTSGRNYGYTF
TRBJ1-1 TRBV6-1 NA NA TGTGCCAGCAGTGAAAAGGGACCTATGAACACTGAAGCTTTCTTT CASSEKGPMNTEAFF
TRBJ2-6 TRBV28 NA NA TGTGCCAGCAGTCGCCCGACAGGCGTCTCTGGGGCCAACGTCCTGACTTTC CASSRPTGVSGANVLTF
TRBJ1-5 TRBV5-1 NA NA TGCGCCAGCAGACAGGGAACCAATCAGCCCCAGCATTTT CASRQGTNQPQHF
TRBJ1-2 TRBV5-6 NA once TGTGCCAGCAGCTCAGGGTATGGCTACACCTTC CASSSGYGYTF
TRBJ1-1 TRBV6-5 NA NA TGTGCCAGCAGTTTCGGGAGAATGAACACTGAAGCTTTCTTT CASSFGRMNTEAFF
TRBJ2-5 TRBV29-1 NA NA TGCAGCGTTAGACCCGGGACGGAGACCCAGTACTTC CSVRPGTETQYF